Below are 19 T cell receptor beta chains sequenced from a single sample in a study of T cells in Graves' hyperthyroidism and ophthalmopathy. Amplification targeted TCR beta CDR3 regions from RNA transcripts. In the first-round RT-PCR of the TCR CDR3, the HTBI primer set was used. TCRdb passed the multiplex PCR reads through MiXCR, listing each CDR3 protein once. Of roughly 380,000 distinct CDR3 sequences listed, 15% to 20% are singletons. Sequencing was carried out using blood. These receptors were obtained from a woman under 30 with Graves' hyperthyroidism.

In its sample, this clonotype was seen many times. The J gene is TRBJ2-5, the V gene TRBV6-5, with a weak D call TRBD1 (6 bases). CDR3 length: 15 amino acids. Per the germline V gene, CDR1 is MNHEY and CDR2 is SVGAGI. Trimming shortened V by 2 bases and J by 3 bases, and 13 bases separated the two germline ends. The CDR3: CASSYPTGLKETQYF. The CDR3 nucleotides read TGTGCCAGCAGTTACCCAACAGGGCTCAAAGAGACCCAGTACTTC.

This clonotype was observed many times. The CDR3 region has the DNA TGTGCCAGCAGCCAAGGGTCGCTGAGCGGCGACGAGCAGTACTTC. Translating it yields CASSQGSLSGDEQYF. This chain connects TRBV4-2 to TRBJ2-7; a weak D match, TRBD2 (5 bases). Trimming took 1 base from V and 5 from J, leaving 15 bases between them. Germline V gene data show CDR1 as LGHNA and CDR2 as YNFKEQ. This CDR3 has 15 residues.

Details on this clonotype: This sequence may be a read error, since a much larger clone differs from it by one base. The gene calls are TRBV4-2 and TRBJ1-1; 8 nucleotides agree with TRBD1. The CDR3 extends over 16 amino acids. Germline V gene sequence: CDR1 LGHNA, CDR2 YNFKEQ. The CDR3 bases are TGTGCCAGCAGGCAAGCAGGCAGGGGGCAGGCCACTGAAGCTTTCTTT. Translating gives CASRQAGRGQATEAFF.

Ten or more counts support this clonotype. The chain has TRBV10-3 and TRBJ2-2; D is uncertain. V was trimmed by 4 bases and J by 1 base, leaving 7 bases between them. This CDR3 has 14 amino acids. Looked up from germline, CDR1 is ENHRY and CDR2 is SYGVKD. The DNA for the CDR3 is TGTGCCATCAGTGGAGTTCAGAACACCGGGGAGCTGTTTTTT. Protein product: CAISGVQNTGELFF.

The sample holds many counts of this clonotype. This chain connects TRBV7-2 to TRBJ1-5; D remains ambiguous. The CDR3 is 14 residues long. V lost 3 bases and J lost 3, with 9 bases in between. Germline V gene data show CDR1 as SGHTA and CDR2 as FQGNSA. The CDR3 region has the DNA TGTGCCAGCAGCTTCCAGGTTTCCAATCAGCCCCAGCATTTT. Its protein is CASSFQVSNQPQHF.

This clonotype was recorded many times. The CDR3 protein is CASRPGTGRSGELFF. The CDR3 coding sequence is TGTGCCAGCAGACCCGGGACAGGGCGTTCCGGGGAGCTGTTTTTT. The chain employs TRBV7-9 and TRBJ2-2, with 9 bases lining up with TRBD1. There are 15 residues in the CDR3. V was pared by 6 bases and J by 6 bases, with 8 bases of the junction left unmatched. Germline lookup yields CDR1 SEHNR and CDR2 FQNEAQ (reference sequence).

This chain connects TRBV7-8 to TRBJ1-2; TRBD1 agrees at 8 bases. The germline CDR1 and CDR2 sequences are SGHVS and FQNEAQ. The junction had 8 bases not matched to a gene; V was cut back by 5 bases and J by 6 bases. This CDR3 has 14 residues. The CDR3 sequence: CASSPAGGLNGYTF. For the CDR3, the DNA is TGTGCCAGCAGCCCAGCAGGGGGCTTAAATGGCTACACCTTC.

This clonotype was seen ten or more times. The chain is built from TRBV20-1 and TRBJ1-3, with D possibly matching TRBD1 (6 bases). Germline V gene lookup returns CDR1 DFQATT and CDR2 SNEGSKA (reference sequence). The length of the CDR3 is 14 residues. V was pared by 6 bases and J by 2 bases, with 14 bases between. CDR3 bases: TGCAGTGCGCGACATGGGGGCCCTGGAAACACCATATATTTT. Amino acid sequence: CSARHGGPGNTIYF.

This clonotype was picked up many times. The chain couples TRBV11-2 to TRBJ1-2; 9 bases map to TRBD1. CDR3 length equals 16 residues. Germline CDR1 and CDR2: SGHAT and FQNNGV. V gave up 5 bases and J gave up 3 bases; unmatched junction bases: 10. The DNA of the CDR3 is TGTGCCAGCAGCGCAACTTCGGGACAGGGTGACTATGGCTACACCTTC. Its translation is CASSATSGQGDYGYTF.

The J gene is TRBJ2-3, the V gene TRBV6-1; 14 bases are shared with TRBD2. The CDR3 extends over 16 amino acids. Trimming at V came to 4 bases and at J to 10 bases, leaving 10 bases not matched to a gene. The germline V gene has CDR1 MNHNS and CDR2 SASEGT. The DNA of the CDR3 is TGTGCCAGCAGTGCACGACTAGCGGGGGGGCTGGTCTCGCAGTATTTT. Translated, it gives CASSARLAGGLVSQYF.

Many counts were recorded for this clonotype. The chain couples TRBV11-2 to TRBJ2-5; 11 positions match TRBD2. Germline loops: CDR1 SGHAT, CDR2 FQNNGV. V shed 5 bases and J 5 bases; nucleotides not matched to a gene: 10. This CDR3 is 16 amino acids long. The CDR3 region is CASSQLAGGSWETQYF. DNA of the CDR3: TGTGCCAGCAGCCAGCTAGCGGGGGGCTCCTGGGAGACCCAGTACTTC.

Concerning this clonotype: Compared with germline, one end of the junction differs, possibly owing to a read error. The chain uses TRBV28 and TRBJ2-5, with D hard to call. The CDR3 has 14 amino acids. Germline lookup yields CDR1 MDHEN and CDR2 SYDVKM. CDR3 protein: CAISLGLPRETRYF. The CDR3 region has the DNA TGTGCCATCAGTTTAGGGTTACCCCGCGAGACCCGGTACTTC.

The table lists this clonotype with many counts. The rearrangement joins TRBV5-1 to TRBJ1-2; D gene ambiguous. This CDR3 has 14 amino acids. V lost 0 bases to trimming and J lost 5 bases, with 11 bases between them. Germline V gene lookup returns CDR1 SGHRS and CDR2 YFSETQ. The CDR3 DNA follows: TGCGCCAGCAGCTTGGTTCCGGAGGATTATGGCTACACCTTC. Translated, it gives CASSLVPEDYGYTF. The variable domain in full, completed from reference TRBV5-1 and TRBJ1-2, reads KAGVTQTPRYLIKTRGQQVTLSCSPISGHRSVSWYQQTPGQGLQFLFEYFSETQRNKGNFPGRFSGRQFSNSRSEMNVSTLELGDSALYLCASSLVPEDYGYTFGSGTRLTVV.

This clonotype came up a few times. The chain combines TRBV12-3 or TRBV12-4 with TRBJ1-5; no definite D call. This CDR3 region has 14 residues. V was pared by 3 bases and J by 2 bases, with 8 bases between. The CDR3 DNA follows: TGTGCCAGCAGTTTGGAGGCCCGCAATCAGCCCCAGCATTTT. It is translated as CASSLEARNQPQHF.

The chain links TRBV12-3 or TRBV12-4 to TRBJ2-7, with D perhaps matching TRBD2 (6 bases). Trimming pared 6 bases from V and 4 bases from J, leaving 13 bases between. The CDR3 runs to 13 residues. CDR3 coding DNA: TGTGCCAGCAGGGACGGTGGGGGGTACGAGCAGTACTTC. Its protein product is CASRDGGGYEQYF.

This clonotype came up a few times. A much more abundant neighbour one base away suggests this may be a read error. The conserved final phenylalanine or tryptophan is absent from the CDR3, which likely points to a read error. V is TRBV15 and J is TRBJ1-1; D unclear. Germline CDR1 and CDR2: LNHNV and YYDKDF (reference sequence). This CDR3 contains 13 residues. Trimming removed 5 bases at V and 6 bases at J, with 13 bases between. CDR3 residues: CATSRVPKAEAFV. CDR3 in DNA: TGTGCCACCAGCCGAGTGCCTAAGGCTGAAGCTTTCGTT.

The chain combines TRBV6-5 with TRBJ2-5, with D unresolved. The CDR3 runs to 14 residues. Trimming stripped 1 base from V and 3 bases from J, with 9 bases between. CDR1 is MNHEY and CDR2 is SVGAGI in the germline V gene. The CDR3 nucleotides are TGTGCCAGCAGTTACTTTGGCGGTAAAGAGACCCAGTACTTC. Translated: CASSYFGGKETQYF.

This clonotype showed up many times. This chain joins TRBV19 and TRBJ1-4; possibly TRBD1 for D (6 bases). The germline CDR1 and CDR2 sequences are LNHDA and SQIVND (reference sequence). Trimming cost V 7 bases and J 8 bases, with 14 bases left between them. CDR3 size: 13 residues. The CDR3 DNA sequence: TGTGCCAGTATGGACAGCTTGGGGGAAAAACTGTTTTTT. Translation gives CASMDSLGEKLFF.

This clonotype was recorded many times. The chain has TRBV7-9 and TRBJ1-2; D unresolved. Germline V gene lookup returns CDR1 SEHNR and CDR2 FQNEAQ (reference sequence). This CDR3 is 16 amino acids long. Trimming stripped 2 bases from V and 3 bases from J, with 16 bases between. The CDR3 spells CASSLLGLQPHYGYTF. CDR3 DNA: TGTGCCAGCAGCTTATTGGGCCTACAACCACACTATGGCTACACCTTC. Full variable domain (outside the CDR3, taken from reference TRBV7-9 and TRBJ1-2): DTGVSQNPRHKITKRGQNVTFRCDPISEHNRLYWYRQTLGQGPEFLTYFQNEAQLEKSRLLSDRFSAERPKGSFSTLEIQRTEQGDSAMYLCASSLLGLQPHYGYTFGSGTRLTVV.